This is a list of T cell receptor beta chains from one sample in a study of T cell responses to AZD1222 COVID-19 vaccine. Sequencing was performed with immunoSEQ multiplex PCR; in TCRdb, only in-frame clones are kept and a portion is missing. Seen here are 43,000 or so clones, 90% observed once, and the top ten hold 37%. The sample in question was peripheral blood, obtained 28 days after the second AZD1222 dose. Receptor source: an adult who received the AZD1222 COVID-19 vaccine. Both conserved end residues are part of each CDR3. D genes are given only for firm matches. Size values are once, few and many counts, or a class for expanded clones, and some rows have none.

D gene	J gene	clone size	V gene	CDR3 protein	CDR3 DNA
.	TRBJ2-1	.	TRBV7-9	CASSGGGQFF	TGTGCCAGCAGCGGTGGTGGGCAGTTCTTC
.	TRBJ1-5	once	TRBV7-2	CASSLYSNQGQPQHF	TGTGCCAGCAGCTTATACTCCAATCAAGGTCAGCCCCAGCATTTT
TRBD1	TRBJ1-4	.	TRBV7-6	CASSPLWSTGAEKLFF	TGTGCCAGCAGCCCCCTGTGGTCGACAGGGGCTGAAAAACTGTTTTTT
.	TRBJ2-7	.	TRBV7-8	CASSPKYEQYF	TGTGCCAGCAGCCCCAAGTACGAGCAGTACTTC
.	TRBJ2-1	.	TRBV4-3	CASSQDSNPYNEQFF	TGCGCCAGCAGCCAAGATTCGAACCCATACAATGAGCAGTTCTTC
.	TRBJ1-1	once	TRBV7-9	CASSVTGVNTEAFF	TGTGCCAGCAGCGTTACTGGTGTGAACACTGAAGCTTTCTTT
TRBD1	TRBJ2-7	.	TRBV19	CASSSRQGRNEQYF	TGTGCCAGTAGTTCCCGACAGGGGAGGAACGAGCAGTACTTC
TRBD2	TRBJ2-3	.	TRBV27	CASSSPRGEGTDTQYF	TGTGCCAGCAGTTCTCCTCGGGGGGAGGGGACAGATACGCAGTATTTT
.	TRBJ2-3	.	TRBV29-1	CSVGGGTDTQYF	TGCAGCGTTGGGGGGGGCACAGATACGCAGTATTTT
.	TRBJ2-5	.	TRBV7-2	CASSFRQDGETQYF	TGTGCCAGCAGCTTCCGCCAAGATGGGGAGACCCAGTACTTC
.	TRBJ1-1	.	TRBV5-6	CASSGATGNTEAFF	TGTGCCAGCAGCGGCGCGACAGGGAACACTGAAGCTTTCTTT
.	TRBJ2-2	.	TRBV9	CASSVPGELFF	TGTGCCAGCAGCGTACCCGGGGAGCTGTTTTTT
.	TRBJ2-7	.	TRBV7-2	CASSSRGAIYEQYF	TGTGCCAGCAGCTCTAGGGGAGCGATCTACGAGCAGTACTTC
.	TRBJ1-1	.	TRBV6-6	CASSQSQGTEAFF	TGTGCCAGCAGTCAGTCCCAGGGGACTGAAGCTTTCTTT
.	TRBJ1-5	once	TRBV12-3/TRBV12-4	CASSSEGPQHF	TGTGCCAGCAGCTCTGAAGGACCCCAGCATTTT
.	TRBJ1-4	.	TRBV19	CASSIELQREKLFF	TGTGCCAGTAGTATAGAGCTGCAGCGTGAAAAACTGTTTTTT
.	TRBJ2-1	.	TRBV3-1/TRBV3-2	CASSQRGLQTYNEQFF	TGTGCCAGCAGCCAACGGGGACTGCAAACCTACAATGAGCAGTTCTTC
.	TRBJ2-7	.	TRBV30	CAWIAGAYEQYF	TGTGCCTGGATCGCAGGGGCATACGAGCAGTACTTC
.	TRBJ1-5	.	TRBV6-6	CASIESSNQPQHF	TGTGCCAGCATCGAGAGTAGCAATCAGCCCCAGCATTTT
.	TRBJ1-6	.	TRBV12-3/TRBV12-4	CASSLKGNSPLHF	TGTGCCAGCAGTTTAAAGGGGAATTCACCCCTCCACTTT
.	TRBJ2-5	few	TRBV27	CASSLDRRPQETQYF	TGTGCCAGCAGTTTAGACAGGAGGCCTCAAGAGACCCAGTACTTC
TRBD2	TRBJ2-2	.	TRBV7-8	CASSFGGAGNTGELFF	TGTGCCAGCAGCTTCGGGGGGGCAGGGAACACCGGGGAGCTGTTTTTT
TRBD1	TRBJ1-1	.	TRBV25-1	CASSRQGFNTEAFF	TGTGCCAGCAGTAGACAGGGATTCAACACTGAAGCTTTCTTT
.	TRBJ1-4	.	TRBV21-1	CASSESPGDWVSEKLFF	TGTGCCAGCAGCGAGTCCCCTGGCGACTGGGTGTCGGAAAAACTGTTTTTT
.	TRBJ1-2	.	TRBV19	CASNPSQGNGGYTF	TGTGCCAGTAATCCCTCCCAGGGAAATGGTGGCTACACCTTC
TRBD1	TRBJ1-6	.	TRBV5-1	CASSPDGQGENSPLHF	TGCGCCAGCAGCCCCGATGGACAGGGAGAGAATTCACCCCTCCACTTT
.	TRBJ2-7	.	TRBV6-2/TRBV6-3	CASSWVFYEQYF	TGTGCCAGCAGTTGGGTCTTCTACGAGCAGTACTTC
.	TRBJ1-1	few	TRBV6-5	CASSYFGGGNTEAFF	TGTGCCAGCAGTTATTTCGGGGGGGGAAACACTGAAGCTTTCTTT
.	TRBJ2-3	.	TRBV4-3	CASSQDNIVADTQYF	TGCGCCAGCAGCCAAGATAACATTGTTGCAGATACGCAGTATTTT
.	TRBJ2-1	.	TRBV19	CASSRRASRGANSVNEQFF	TGTGCCAGTAGTAGGCGAGCTTCGAGGGGGGCGAATTCGGTCAATGAGCAGTTCTTC
.	TRBJ1-6	.	TRBV18	CASSKDRYNSPLHF	TGTGCCAGCTCAAAGGACAGATATAATTCACCCCTCCACTTT
.	TRBJ1-5	.	TRBV19	CASSLSSGRPSNQPQHF	TGTGCCAGTAGTCTCTCCTCGGGGAGGCCTAGCAATCAGCCCCAGCATTTT
.	TRBJ1-2	.	TRBV7-2	CASSHRESDGYTF	TGTGCCAGCAGCCATAGGGAGTCCGATGGCTACACCTTC
TRBD2	TRBJ2-7	once	TRBV6-5	CASKRLGLGAGEQYF	TGTGCCAGCAAACGTCTGGGACTAGGAGCGGGCGAGCAGTACTTC
TRBD2	TRBJ2-7	.	TRBV3-1/TRBV3-2	CASSQVAGIYEQYF	TGTGCCAGCAGCCAAGTAGCGGGGATCTACGAGCAGTACTTC
TRBD1	TRBJ1-4	.	TRBV7-9	CASSLQGLTNEKLFF	TGTGCCAGCAGTCTACAGGGGCTAACTAATGAAAAACTGTTTTTT
.	TRBJ1-3	.	TRBV12-5	CASGQPPGNTIYF	TGTGCTAGTGGACAGCCCCCTGGAAACACCATATATTTT
.	TRBJ2-3	.	TRBV4-2	CASSQERSTDTQYF	TGTGCCAGCAGCCAAGAAAGGAGCACAGATACGCAGTATTTT
.	TRBJ2-5	.	TRBV19	CASSTPWGGDQYF	TGTGCCAGTAGTACCCCGTGGGGTGGGGACCAGTACTTC
.	TRBJ1-1	.	TRBV21-1	CASSLSEGGTEAFF	TGTGCCAGCAGCCTTTCCGAGGGGGGGACTGAAGCTTTCTTT
TRBD1	TRBJ1-3	once	TRBV7-9	CASSLRTGSGNTIYF	TGTGCCAGCAGCTTAAGGACAGGCTCTGGAAACACCATATATTTT
.	TRBJ1-6	.	TRBV7-9	CASSPEEVRYNSPLHF	TGTGCCAGCAGCCCGGAGGAGGTTAGGTATAATTCACCCCTCCACTTT
TRBD2	TRBJ2-2	.	TRBV7-2	CASSPRTSGATGELFF	TGTGCCAGCAGCCCTCGGACTAGCGGGGCGACCGGGGAGCTGTTTTTT
.	TRBJ2-1	.	TRBV19	CASSMIGPTYNEQFF	TGTGCCAGTAGTATGATAGGACCCACGTACAATGAGCAGTTCTTC
.	TRBJ2-5	.	TRBV28	CASILSGAGETQYF	TGTGCCAGCATTTTATCAGGGGCCGGGGAGACCCAGTACTTC
.	TRBJ2-6	.	TRBV7-8	CASSLVWLSSGANVLTF	TGTGCCAGCAGCTTAGTTTGGCTCAGCTCTGGGGCCAACGTCCTGACTTTC
.	TRBJ1-2	few	TRBV28	CASTIAGENYGYTF	TGTGCCAGCACCATAGCGGGGGAGAACTACGGCTACACCTTC
.	TRBJ1-1	.	TRBV18	CASSPTKLMNTEAFF	TGTGCCAGCTCACCTACAAAACTTATGAACACTGAAGCTTTCTTT
TRBD2	TRBJ2-7	.	TRBV13	CASSLEPGSGTSSYEQYF	TGTGCCAGCAGCTTAGAACCGGGTAGCGGGACGAGCTCCTACGAGCAGTACTTC
.	TRBJ1-5	.	TRBV4-3	CASSRGAPNGNQPQHF	TGCGCCAGCAGCCGGGGGGCGCCGAACGGCAATCAGCCCCAGCATTTT
.	TRBJ1-2	.	TRBV6-1	CASSDLGTDYGYTF	TGTGCCAGCAGTGATTTGGGGACGGACTATGGCTACACCTTC
TRBD1	TRBJ1-4	.	TRBV7-2	CASSDLGQGNEKLFF	TGTGCCAGCAGCGATCTCGGACAGGGTAATGAAAAACTGTTTTTT
.	TRBJ1-6	.	TRBV6-1	CASSEGQGNSPLHF	TGTGCCAGCAGTGAAGGGCAGGGAAATTCACCCCTCCACTTT
.	TRBJ2-7	few	TRBV5-1	CASSLGYEQTYEQYF	TGCGCCAGCAGCTTGGGGTACGAGCAAACCTACGAGCAGTACTTC
.	TRBJ1-2	.	TRBV2	CASRSGNYGYTF	TGTGCCAGCAGGTCAGGGAACTATGGCTACACCTTC